These T cell receptor beta chains were read from a single sample in a study of T cell responses to AZD1222 COVID-19 vaccine. The repertoire was sequenced with immunoSEQ multiplex PCR; TCRdb's copy has only in-frame clones and lacks some. The sample has approximately 84,000 clones; around 90% are singletons. This specimen consisted of peripheral blood, obtained on day 0 of AZD1222 vaccination. Receptors were obtained from an adult in good health. Both conserved end residues are part of each CDR3. The D gene is left open where the match is weak. Where a row states a size, it is once, few, many or the class of an expanded clone; other rows omit it.

size | D | J | V | CDR3 | DNA
NA | TRBD1 | TRBJ1-2 | TRBV7-6 | CASSLGTGGDGYTF | TGTGCCAGCAGCTTAGGAACAGGGGGTGATGGCTACACCTTC
NA | NA | TRBJ1-4 | TRBV5-1 | CASSSTPNEKLFF | TGCGCCAGCAGTTCTACCCCCAATGAAAAACTGTTTTTT
NA | TRBD1 | TRBJ2-7 | TRBV4-3 | CASSQDWDSMEQYF | TGCGCCAGCAGCCAAGACTGGGACAGCATGGAGCAGTACTTC
NA | NA | TRBJ2-7 | TRBV6-5 | CASRVVNRQGYEQYF | TGTGCCAGCAGGGTTGTGAATCGGCAGGGCTACGAGCAGTACTTC
NA | NA | TRBJ2-3 | TRBV11-2 | CATTRDSTDTQYF | TGTGCCACCACCCGAGACAGCACAGATACGCAGTATTTT
NA | TRBD1 | TRBJ1-5 | TRBV19 | CASSRDRDSNQPQHF | TGTGCCAGTAGTCGGGACAGGGATAGCAATCAGCCCCAGCATTTT
NA | NA | TRBJ2-7 | TRBV6-2/TRBV6-3 | CASSYRRVHEQYF | TGTGCCAGCAGTTACCGCAGGGTCCACGAGCAGTACTTC
NA | TRBD2 | TRBJ2-2 | TRBV7-9 | CASSLGLAGNTGELFF | TGTGCCAGCAGCTTGGGACTAGCGGGGAACACCGGGGAGCTGTTTTTT
few | TRBD2 | TRBJ2-7 | TRBV6-2/TRBV6-3 | CASSQGTSGYEQYF | TGTGCCAGCAGTCAGGGGACTAGCGGGTACGAGCAGTACTTC
NA | TRBD1 | TRBJ1-2 | TRBV5-6 | CASTLGQGRGYTF | TGTGCCAGCACTTTGGGACAGGGGAGAGGCTACACCTTC
NA | NA | TRBJ2-7 | TRBV27 | CASSDLGGGRGEQYF | TGTGCCAGCAGTGACTTGGGAGGGGGCAGGGGGGAGCAGTACTTC
NA | TRBD1 | TRBJ1-2 | TRBV10-3 | CAISESVGPGQGKPFNYGYTF | TGTGCCATCAGTGAGTCCGTAGGACCGGGACAGGGAAAACCTTTTAACTATGGCTACACCTTC
once | NA | TRBJ1-1 | TRBV11-3 | CASSQHGTNTEAFF | TGTGCCAGCAGCCAACACGGGACGAACACTGAAGCTTTCTTT
NA | NA | TRBJ1-2 | TRBV11-3 | CASSLEGGAGYTF | TGTGCCAGCAGCTTAGAAGGAGGGGCTGGCTACACCTTC
NA | NA | TRBJ2-2 | TRBV5-1 | CASSFRPNTGELFF | TGCGCCAGCAGCTTTCGGCCTAACACCGGGGAGCTGTTTTTT
NA | NA | TRBJ1-1 | TRBV19 | CASSPGRGQGQMNTEAFF | TGTGCCAGTAGCCCGGGCCGGGGTCAGGGGCAGATGAACACTGAAGCTTTCTTT
NA | TRBD1 | TRBJ1-1 | TRBV7-9 | CASSLADRRNTEAFF | TGTGCCAGCAGCTTAGCGGACAGGAGGAACACTGAAGCTTTCTTT
NA | TRBD2 | TRBJ2-7 | TRBV6-1 | CASSEAWGGSEQYF | TGTGCCAGCAGTGAAGCCTGGGGGGGAAGCGAGCAGTACTTC
few | TRBD2 | TRBJ2-7 | TRBV27 | CASSLSKLPSGNYEQYF | TGTGCCAGCAGTTTATCCAAATTACCAAGCGGGAACTACGAGCAGTACTTC
NA | TRBD1 | TRBJ1-1 | TRBV12-3/TRBV12-4 | CASRGQGNTEAFF | TGTGCCAGCAGGGGACAGGGGAACACTGAAGCTTTCTTT
NA | TRBD2 | TRBJ2-1 | TRBV6-4 | CASSDSPGGRNEQFF | TGTGCCAGCAGTGACTCCCCGGGGGGGCGGAATGAGCAGTTCTTC
NA | TRBD2 | TRBJ2-5 | TRBV5-1 | CASSSTGTSQETQYF | TGCGCCAGCAGCTCGACCGGGACTAGCCAAGAGACCCAGTACTTC
NA | NA | TRBJ2-7 | TRBV6-4 | CASSARTKTYEQYF | TGTGCCAGCAGTGCCAGAACAAAGACCTACGAGCAGTACTTC
NA | NA | TRBJ1-4 | TRBV5-1 | CASSLTRPTNEKLFF | TGCGCCAGCAGCTTAACGCGGCCAACTAATGAAAAACTGTTTTTT
NA | TRBD2 | TRBJ2-7 | TRBV5-6 | CASSFSAGGEYF | TGTGCCAGCAGCTTCTCGGCGGGAGGGGAGTACTTC
NA | NA | TRBJ2-7 | TRBV5-1 | CASSYRFSYEQYF | TGCGCCAGCAGCTACAGGTTTAGCTACGAGCAGTACTTC
NA | TRBD1 | TRBJ1-4 | TRBV3-1/TRBV3-2 | CASSPEDRTNEKLFF | TGTGCCAGCAGCCCTGAGGACAGGACTAATGAAAAACTGTTTTTT
NA | NA | TRBJ2-7 | TRBV30 | CAWSVSGYEQYF | TGTGCCTGGAGTGTATCTGGCTACGAGCAGTACTTC
NA | NA | TRBJ1-1 | TRBV7-8 | CASSFQDLVTEAFF | TGTGCCAGCAGCTTTCAGGACCTGGTCACTGAAGCTTTCTTT
NA | TRBD2 | TRBJ2-1 | TRBV4-3 | CASSQGIAGEQFF | TGCGCCAGCAGCCAAGGCATAGCGGGCGAGCAGTTCTTC
NA | TRBD1 | TRBJ1-1 | TRBV5-1 | CASSTTGASTEAFF | TGCGCCAGCAGCACAACAGGGGCCAGCACTGAAGCTTTCTTT
NA | NA | TRBJ1-5 | TRBV4-2 | CASSQGNSASNQPQHF | TGTGCCAGCAGCCAAGGGAACAGTGCAAGCAATCAGCCCCAGCATTTT
NA | TRBD1 | TRBJ1-1 | TRBV19 | CASRPGQGRAEAFF | TGTGCCAGTAGACCCGGACAGGGTCGCGCTGAAGCTTTCTTT
NA | TRBD2 | TRBJ2-2 | TRBV5-1 | CASSFAGGVTGELFF | TGCGCCAGCAGCTTCGCGGGGGGCGTCACCGGGGAGCTGTTTTTT
NA | NA | TRBJ2-3 | TRBV9 | CASSVVLADTQYF | TGTGCCAGCAGCGTAGTCCTGGCAGATACGCAGTATTTT
NA | TRBD1 | TRBJ1-5 | TRBV6-2/TRBV6-3 | CASSKVRDRVQPQHF | TGTGCCAGCAGTAAAGTCCGGGACAGGGTTCAGCCCCAGCATTTT
few | NA | TRBJ1-1 | TRBV6-1 | CASSEGGGRVATEAFF | TGTGCCAGCAGTGAAGGCGGGGGGCGCGTCGCCACTGAAGCTTTCTTT
NA | TRBD1 | TRBJ1-1 | TRBV3-1/TRBV3-2 | CASSKQGAATEAFF | TGTGCCAGCAGCAAACAGGGGGCTGCCACTGAAGCTTTCTTT
NA | TRBD1 | TRBJ2-7 | TRBV12-3/TRBV12-4 | CASSINTGGEQYF | TGTGCCAGCAGTATAAACACAGGGGGCGAGCAGTACTTC
few | TRBD1 | TRBJ2-1 | TRBV4-2 | CASSADPGTGGTEQFF | TGTGCCAGCAGCGCGGACCCCGGGACAGGGGGTACTGAGCAGTTCTTC
NA | NA | TRBJ2-3 | TRBV10-1 | CASSGHGFTDTQYF | TGCGCCAGCAGTGGGCACGGATTTACAGATACGCAGTATTTT
NA | TRBD1 | TRBJ1-4 | TRBV10-3 | CATGGQGLYNEKLFF | TGTGCCACAGGAGGACAGGGCCTCTATAATGAAAAACTGTTTTTT
NA | NA | TRBJ2-2 | TRBV19 | CATGPIFRDTGELFF | TGTGCCACTGGGCCGATCTTCCGTGACACCGGGGAGCTGTTTTTT
NA | NA | TRBJ1-4 | TRBV30 | CAWSPDRTTNEKLFF | TGTGCCTGGAGTCCGGACCGTACAACTAATGAAAAACTGTTTTTT
NA | NA | TRBJ1-2 | TRBV19 | CASSIGRSYHGYTF | TGTGCCAGTAGTATCGGCAGATCCTACCATGGCTACACCTTC